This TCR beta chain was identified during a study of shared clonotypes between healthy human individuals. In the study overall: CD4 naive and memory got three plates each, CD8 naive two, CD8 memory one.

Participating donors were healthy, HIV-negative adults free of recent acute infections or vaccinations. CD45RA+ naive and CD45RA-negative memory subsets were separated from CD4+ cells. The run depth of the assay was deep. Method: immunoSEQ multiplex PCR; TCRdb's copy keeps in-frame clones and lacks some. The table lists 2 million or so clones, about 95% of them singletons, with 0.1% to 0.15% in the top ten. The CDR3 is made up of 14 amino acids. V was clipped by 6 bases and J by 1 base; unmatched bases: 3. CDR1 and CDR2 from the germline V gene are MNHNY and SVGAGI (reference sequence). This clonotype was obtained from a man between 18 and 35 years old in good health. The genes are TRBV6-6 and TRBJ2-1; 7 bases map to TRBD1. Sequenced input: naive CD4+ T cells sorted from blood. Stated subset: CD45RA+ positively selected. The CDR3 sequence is CASRAGGSYNEQFF. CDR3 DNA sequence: TGTGCCAGCAGGGCAGGGGGATCCTACAATGAGCAGTTCTTC.